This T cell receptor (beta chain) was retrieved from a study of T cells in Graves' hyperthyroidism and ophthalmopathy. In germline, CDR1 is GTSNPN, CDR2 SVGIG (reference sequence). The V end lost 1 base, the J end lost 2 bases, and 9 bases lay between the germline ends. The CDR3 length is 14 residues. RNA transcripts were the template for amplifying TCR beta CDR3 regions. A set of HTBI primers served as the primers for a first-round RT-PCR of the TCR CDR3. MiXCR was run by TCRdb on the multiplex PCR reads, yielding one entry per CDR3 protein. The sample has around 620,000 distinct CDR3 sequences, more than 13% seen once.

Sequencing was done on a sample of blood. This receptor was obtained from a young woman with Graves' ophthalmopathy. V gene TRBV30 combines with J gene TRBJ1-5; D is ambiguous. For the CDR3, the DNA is TGTGCCTGGAGTGGAGGGATGGGCAATCAGCCCCAGCATTTT. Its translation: CAWSGGMGNQPQHF.